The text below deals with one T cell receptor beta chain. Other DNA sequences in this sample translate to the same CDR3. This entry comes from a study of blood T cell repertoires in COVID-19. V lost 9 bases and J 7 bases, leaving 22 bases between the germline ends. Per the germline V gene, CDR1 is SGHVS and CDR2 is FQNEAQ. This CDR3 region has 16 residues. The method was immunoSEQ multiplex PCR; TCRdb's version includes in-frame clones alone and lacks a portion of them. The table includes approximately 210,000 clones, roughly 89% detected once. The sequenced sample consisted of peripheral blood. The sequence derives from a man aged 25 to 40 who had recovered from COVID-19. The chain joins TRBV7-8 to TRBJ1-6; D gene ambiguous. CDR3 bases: TGTGCCAGTAGCCCACGTTGGCAGGCCCGAAATTCACCCCTCCACTTT. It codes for CASSPRWQARNSPLHF.